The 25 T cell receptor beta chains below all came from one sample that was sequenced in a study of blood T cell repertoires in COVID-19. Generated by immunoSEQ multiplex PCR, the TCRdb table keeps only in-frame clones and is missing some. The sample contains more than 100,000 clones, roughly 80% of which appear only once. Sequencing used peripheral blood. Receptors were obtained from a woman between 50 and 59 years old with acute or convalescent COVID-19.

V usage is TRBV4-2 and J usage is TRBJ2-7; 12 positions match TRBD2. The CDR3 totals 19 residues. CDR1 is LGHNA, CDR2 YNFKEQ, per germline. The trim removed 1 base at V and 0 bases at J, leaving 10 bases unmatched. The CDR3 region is CASSQGTSGGPSSSYEQYF. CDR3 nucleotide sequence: TGTGCCAGCAGCCAAGGAACTAGCGGGGGGCCGAGTAGCTCCTACGAGCAGTACTTC.

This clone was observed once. The CDR3 region has the DNA TGTGCCAGCAGCCGGGGACTAGCGGGTGAGCAGTACTTC. This encodes CASSRGLAGEQYF. The chain has TRBV6-5 and TRBJ2-7, with TRBD2 matching over 12 bases. CDR3 length: 13 residues. V lost 6 bases to trimming and J lost 7 bases; unmatched junction nucleotides: 4. Germline CDR1 reads MNHEY; CDR2 reads SVGAGI.

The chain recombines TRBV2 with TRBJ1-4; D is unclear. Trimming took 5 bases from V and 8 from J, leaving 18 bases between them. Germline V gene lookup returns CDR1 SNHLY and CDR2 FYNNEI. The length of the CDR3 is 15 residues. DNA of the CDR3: TGTGCCAGCAGTCAGAGGACTGCCAATTCGGAAAAACTGTTTTTT. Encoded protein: CASSQRTANSEKLFF.

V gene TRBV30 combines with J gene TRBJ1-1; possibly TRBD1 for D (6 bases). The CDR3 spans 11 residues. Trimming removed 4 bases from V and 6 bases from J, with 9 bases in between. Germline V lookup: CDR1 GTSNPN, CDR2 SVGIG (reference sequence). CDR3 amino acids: CAWTRGSEAFF. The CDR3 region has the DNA TGTGCCTGGACCAGGGGCTCTGAAGCTTTCTTT.

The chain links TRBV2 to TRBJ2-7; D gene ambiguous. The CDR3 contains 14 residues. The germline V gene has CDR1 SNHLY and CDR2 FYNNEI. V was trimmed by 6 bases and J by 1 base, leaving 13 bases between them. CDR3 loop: CASRRLVGSYEQYF. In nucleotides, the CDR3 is TGTGCCAGCAGAAGGCTGGTCGGGTCCTACGAGCAGTACTTC.

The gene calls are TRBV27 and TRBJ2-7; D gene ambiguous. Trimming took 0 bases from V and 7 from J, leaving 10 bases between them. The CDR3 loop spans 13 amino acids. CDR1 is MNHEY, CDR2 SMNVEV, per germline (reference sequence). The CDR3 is CASSLSPGGEQYF. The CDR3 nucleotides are TGTGCCAGCAGTTTATCACCAGGTGGAGAGCAGTACTTC.

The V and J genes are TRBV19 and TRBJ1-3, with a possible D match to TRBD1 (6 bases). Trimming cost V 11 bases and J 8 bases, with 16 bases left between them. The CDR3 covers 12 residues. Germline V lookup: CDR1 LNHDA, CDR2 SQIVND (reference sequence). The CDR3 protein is CAANTQGDTIYF. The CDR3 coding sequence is TGTGCCGCAAACACACAGGGAGACACCATATATTTT.

In DNA, the CDR3 is TGTGCCAGCAGTGTCGGGAGCTTCTACGAGCAGTACTTC. Its translation: CASSVGSFYEQYF. The chain employs TRBV2 and TRBJ2-7, with a tentative D call TRBD2 (6 bases). The CDR3 sequence is 13 residues long. Germline-derived CDR1 and CDR2 are SNHLY and FYNNEI. Deletions cut 4 bases from V and 3 bases from J, with 10 bases between.

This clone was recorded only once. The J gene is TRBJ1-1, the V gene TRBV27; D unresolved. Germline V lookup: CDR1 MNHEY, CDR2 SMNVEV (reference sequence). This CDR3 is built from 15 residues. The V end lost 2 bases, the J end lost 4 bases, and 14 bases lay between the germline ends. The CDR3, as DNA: TGTGCCAGCAGTTTAGTCCCCGAACTTCTCACTGAAGCTTTCTTT. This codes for CASSLVPELLTEAFF.

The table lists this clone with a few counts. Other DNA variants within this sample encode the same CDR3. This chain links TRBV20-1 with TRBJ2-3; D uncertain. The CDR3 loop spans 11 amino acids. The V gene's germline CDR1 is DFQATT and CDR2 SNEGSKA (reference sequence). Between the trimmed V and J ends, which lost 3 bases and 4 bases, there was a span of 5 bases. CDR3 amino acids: CSASLSDTQYF. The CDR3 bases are TGCAGTGCTAGTTTATCAGATACGCAGTATTTT.

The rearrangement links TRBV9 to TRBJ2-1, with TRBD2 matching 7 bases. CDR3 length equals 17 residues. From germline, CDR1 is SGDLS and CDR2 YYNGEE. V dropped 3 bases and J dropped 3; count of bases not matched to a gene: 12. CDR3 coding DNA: TGTGCCAGCAGCGCGGGGAGCGGGGTGACGTTCTACAATGAGCAGTTCTTC. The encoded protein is CASSAGSGVTFYNEQFF.

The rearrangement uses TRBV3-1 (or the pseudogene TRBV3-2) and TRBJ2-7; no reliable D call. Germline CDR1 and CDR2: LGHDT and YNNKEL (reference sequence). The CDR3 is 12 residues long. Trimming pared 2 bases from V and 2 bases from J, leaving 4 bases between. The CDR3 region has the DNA TGTGCCAGCAGCCAATCCACCTACGAGCAGTACTTC. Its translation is CASSQSTYEQYF.

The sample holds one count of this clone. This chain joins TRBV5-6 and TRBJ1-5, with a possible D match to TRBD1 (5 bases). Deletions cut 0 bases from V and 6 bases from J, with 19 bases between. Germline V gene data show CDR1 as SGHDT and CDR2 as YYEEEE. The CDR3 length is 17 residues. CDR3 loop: CASSLGAEAGWVQPQHF. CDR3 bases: TGTGCCAGCAGCTTGGGGGCCGAGGCAGGGTGGGTTCAGCCCCAGCATTTT.

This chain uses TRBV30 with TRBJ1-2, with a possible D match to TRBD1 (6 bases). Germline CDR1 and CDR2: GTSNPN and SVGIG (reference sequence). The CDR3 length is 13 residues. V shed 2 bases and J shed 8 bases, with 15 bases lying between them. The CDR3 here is CAWSRKGVHGYTF. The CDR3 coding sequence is TGTGCCTGGAGTCGAAAGGGGGTCCACGGCTACACCTTC.

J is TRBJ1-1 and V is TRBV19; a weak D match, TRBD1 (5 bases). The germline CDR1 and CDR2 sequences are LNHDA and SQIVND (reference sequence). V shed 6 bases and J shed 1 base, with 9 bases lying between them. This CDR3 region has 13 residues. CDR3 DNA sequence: TGTGCCAGTAGGGGTGGACAGAACACTGAAGCTTTCTTT. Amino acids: CASRGGQNTEAFF.

The CDR3 region has the DNA TGCGCCAGCAGGGAAACCGGGACAGCGAACACTGAAGCTTTCTTT. Encoded protein: CASRETGTANTEAFF. The rearrangement joins TRBV5-1 to TRBJ1-1; the match to TRBD1 covers 7 bases. V lost 5 bases, J lost 1 base, and 8 bases stayed unmatched. Germline CDR1 reads SGHRS; CDR2 reads YFSETQ. CDR3 length equals 15 residues.

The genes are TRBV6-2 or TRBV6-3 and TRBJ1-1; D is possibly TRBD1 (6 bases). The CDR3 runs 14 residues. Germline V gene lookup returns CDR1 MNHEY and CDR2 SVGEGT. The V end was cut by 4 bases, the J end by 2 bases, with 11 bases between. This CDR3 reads CASSFKQGNTEAFF. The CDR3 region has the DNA TGTGCCAGCAGTTTCAAACAGGGAAACACTGAAGCTTTCTTT.

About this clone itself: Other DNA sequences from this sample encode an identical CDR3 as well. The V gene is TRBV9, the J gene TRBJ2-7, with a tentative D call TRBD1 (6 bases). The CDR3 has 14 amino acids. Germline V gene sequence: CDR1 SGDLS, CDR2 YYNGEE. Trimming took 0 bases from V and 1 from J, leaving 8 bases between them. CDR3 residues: CASSVATGSYEQYF. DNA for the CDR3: TGTGCCAGCAGCGTAGCTACAGGGTCCTACGAGCAGTACTTC.

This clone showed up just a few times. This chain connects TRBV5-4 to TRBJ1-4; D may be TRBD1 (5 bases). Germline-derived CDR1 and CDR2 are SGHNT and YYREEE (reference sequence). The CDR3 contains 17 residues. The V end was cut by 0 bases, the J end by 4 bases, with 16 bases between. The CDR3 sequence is CASSLGGPGTGNEKLFF. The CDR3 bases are TGTGCCAGCAGCTTGGGGGGCCCAGGGACTGGTAATGAAAAACTGTTTTTT. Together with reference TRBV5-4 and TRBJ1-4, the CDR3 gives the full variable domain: ETGVTQSPTHLIKTRGQQVTLRCSSQSGHNTVSWYQQALGQGPQFIFQYYREEENGRGNFPPRFSGLQFPNYSSELNVNALELDDSALYLCASSLGGPGTGNEKLFFGSGTQLSVL.

The CDR3 loop reads CASSYPGTDGIYGYTF. CDR3 in DNA: TGTGCCAGCAGTTACCCGGGAACGGACGGGATATATGGCTACACCTTC. The chain couples TRBV6-5 to TRBJ1-2; D is undetermined. The CDR3 has 16 residues. Germline lookup yields CDR1 MNHEY and CDR2 SVGAGI. V was shortened by 2 bases and J by 5 bases, with 18 bases between the two germline ends.

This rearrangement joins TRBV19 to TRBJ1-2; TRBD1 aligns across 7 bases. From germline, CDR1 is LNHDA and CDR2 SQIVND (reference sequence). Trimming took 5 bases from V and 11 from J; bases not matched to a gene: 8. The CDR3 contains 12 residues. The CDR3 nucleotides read TGTGCCAGTAGTCCCCGGGACAGCGTTTACACCTTC. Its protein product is CASSPRDSVYTF.

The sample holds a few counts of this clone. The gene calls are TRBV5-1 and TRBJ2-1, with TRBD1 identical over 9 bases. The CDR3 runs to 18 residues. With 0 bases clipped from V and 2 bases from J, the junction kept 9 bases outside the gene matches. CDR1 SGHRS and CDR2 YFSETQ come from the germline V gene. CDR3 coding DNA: TGCGCCAGCAGCTTGGTGGCACCGGGACAGGGAACCTACAATGAGCAGTTCTTC. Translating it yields CASSLVAPGQGTYNEQFF.

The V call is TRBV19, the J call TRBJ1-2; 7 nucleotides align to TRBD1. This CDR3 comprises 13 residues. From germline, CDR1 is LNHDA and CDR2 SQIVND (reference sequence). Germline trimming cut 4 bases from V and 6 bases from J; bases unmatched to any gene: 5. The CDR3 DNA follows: TGTGCCAGTAGTACCCGACAGGGTGATGGCTACACCTTC. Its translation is CASSTRQGDGYTF.

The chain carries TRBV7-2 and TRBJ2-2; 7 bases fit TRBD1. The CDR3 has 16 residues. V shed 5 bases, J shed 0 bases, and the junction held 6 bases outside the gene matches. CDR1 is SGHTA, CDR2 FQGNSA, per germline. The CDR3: CASSVYRGANTGELFF. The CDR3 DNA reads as TGTGCCAGCAGCGTATACAGGGGCGCGAACACCGGGGAGCTGTTTTTT. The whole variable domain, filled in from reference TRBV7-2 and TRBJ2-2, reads GAGVSQSPSNKVTEKGKDVELRCDPISGHTALYWYRQSLGQGLEFLIYFQGNSAPDKSGLPSDRFSAERTGGSVSTLTIQRTQQEDSAVYLCASSVYRGANTGELFFGEGSRLTVL.

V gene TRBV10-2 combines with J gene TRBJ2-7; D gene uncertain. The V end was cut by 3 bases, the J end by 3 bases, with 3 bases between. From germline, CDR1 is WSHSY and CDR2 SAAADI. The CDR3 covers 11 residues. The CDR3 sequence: CASSDLYEQYF. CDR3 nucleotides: TGCGCCAGCAGTGATCTCTACGAGCAGTACTTC.